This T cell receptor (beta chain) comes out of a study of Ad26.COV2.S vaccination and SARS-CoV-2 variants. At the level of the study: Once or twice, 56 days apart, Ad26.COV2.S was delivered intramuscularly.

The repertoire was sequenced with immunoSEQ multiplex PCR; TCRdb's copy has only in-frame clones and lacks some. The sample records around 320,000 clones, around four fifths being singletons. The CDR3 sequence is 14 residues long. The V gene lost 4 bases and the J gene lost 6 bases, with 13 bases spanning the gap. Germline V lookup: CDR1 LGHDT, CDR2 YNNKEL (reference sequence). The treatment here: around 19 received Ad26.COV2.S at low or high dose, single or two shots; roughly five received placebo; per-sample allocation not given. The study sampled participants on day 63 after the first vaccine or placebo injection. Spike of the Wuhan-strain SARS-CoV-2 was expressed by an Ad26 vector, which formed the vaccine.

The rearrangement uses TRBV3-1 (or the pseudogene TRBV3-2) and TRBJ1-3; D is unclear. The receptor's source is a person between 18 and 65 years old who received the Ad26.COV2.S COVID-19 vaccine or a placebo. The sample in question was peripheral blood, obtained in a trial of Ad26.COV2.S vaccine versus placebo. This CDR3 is CASSLTGRENTIYF. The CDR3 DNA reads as TGTGCCAGCAGCCTCACGGGCCGCGAAAACACCATATATTTT.